The entry below describes one T cell receptor (beta chain). Its target is not known. The data belong to a study of CD8 T cells in Susac syndrome. The study's findings and limits: As acknowledged by the study, its TCR sequencing and HLA analysis included a relatively small number of individuals.

Random hexamers served to reverse transcribe roughly 0.5 to 1 ug RNA. An immunoSEQ multiplex PCR amplified TCR beta CDR3 over 54 Vbeta and 13 Jbeta. TCRdb itself ran the immunoSEQ multiplex PCR reads through MiXCR, one entry per CDR3 protein. The sample contains under 150,000 distinct CDR3 sequences, roughly 76% of which appear only once. CD8+ and CD4+ T cells taken from blood had their TCR beta sequenced. Negative isolation yielded CD8+ and CD4+ T cells; FACS enriched TEMRA cells. The germline gives CDR1 MGHRA, CDR2 YSYEKL. The CDR3 extends over 16 amino acids. The J segment lost 8 bases and the V segment lost 0 bases, leaving 7 bases of the junction unmatched.

Source material: CD8+ T cells from PBMCs. The sequence came from a human donor with multiple sclerosis. V is TRBV4-1 and J is TRBJ2-1; TRBD2 matches 10 bases. This CDR3 is CASSQEASGRGHEQFF. The CDR3 DNA reads as TGCGCCAGCAGCCAAGAGGCTAGCGGGAGAGGGCATGAGCAGTTCTTC.